Included here is one TCR beta chain sequence, with context. What this receptor recognizes is not known. Per-base quality was not reported, and no clone a single base away is much larger than it. These data belong to a study of cytomegalovirus exposure and HLA in healthy donors (dated by TCRdb to about 2017). General notes on the study: In an earlier analysis of roughly 590 of the donors, 250 to 300 Gb of sequence data and approximately 100 million unique TCR beta sequences from 180 million or so T cells were reported. The genetic ancestry cluster associated with self-reported Caucasian donors included approximately 85% of the 350 to 500 genotyped donors. Every discovery cohort repertoire had been produced on one sequencing platform. In a later genetic analysis, genome-wide SNP genotypes for about three fifths of the 666 donors were used, and that subset was treated as a discovery cohort. To study patterns of TCR occurrence, a later analysis re-analyzed previously published TCR beta repertoires from hundreds of donors and added high-resolution HLA genotyping. Rather than drawing on any new phenotypic data, the later analysis identified candidate immune exposures from TCR beta sequences and the way those sequences occurred across donors. An early release that covered some 630 HLA-typed donors contained about 300 gigabases of sequencing data and 85 million to 100 million unique TCR sequences. Both class I and class II loci were covered by HLA typing, at four-digit resolution. The study aimed to test whether signatures of past pathogen exposure could be identified by cataloging public T cell receptors. The number of donors typed differed by locus, with 629-630 for A, B, C, DRB1 and DQB1, 522 for DQA1, 606 for DPA1, and approximately 470 for DPB1. Roughly 5 DR-DQ haplotypes were handled as single units for association and clustering because linkage in the cohort was strong. Besides the first cohort of about 730 subjects, a separate validation cohort made up of over a hundred different subjects was used. Among 398 genotyped donors of the cohort, an average of around 240,000 unique TCR beta nucleotide sequences were sequenced per donor, roughly a sixth of them non-productive. An earlier analysis of 587 of the donors used high-throughput TCR beta sequencing to judge whether each TCR beta V gene segment behaved as functional or pseudogenic. The study profiled the T cell repertoires of fewer than 850 subjects by immunosequencing and related them to cytomegalovirus serostatus. Donor age, sex, ethnicity and CMV serostatus were compiled together with the repertoire data. High-throughput TCR immunosequencing, statistical association of individual TCRs with disease status, and machine learning were combined to predict cytomegalovirus infection status. Paper-wide results and their limitations: Most TCR sequences were observed very rarely across donors, whereas some public TCRs were present in many individuals. In this cohort, only TCR beta chains were sequenced, and detectable features were limited by the absence of alpha or paired-chain data. A later analysis found that HLA-associated TCR beta chains were more clonally expanded and had lower generation probabilities than equally common non-associated chains. Compared with the approximately 710-donor mean, donors in an Asian-associated ancestry cluster had fewer N-insertions in productive TCRs, according to a later genetic analysis. A further reported finding was that TCR beta sequences accurately predicted the HLA-A and HLA-B alleles for most subjects in the first cohort. According to the authors, the approach could potentially be generalized to other disease states and immunological phenotypes. In an earlier analysis of approximately 590 of the donors, most TCR beta V segments appeared in productive rearrangements about 87% or about 30% of the time, broadly matching IMGT annotations. An association between a missense DCLRE1C variant and V-gene and J-gene trimming of TCR beta chains was found in a later genetic analysis and replicated in an independent cohort. In the study, 150 to 200 TCR beta chains were listed as associated with cytomegalovirus. A later analysis reported that several top co-occurrence clusters appeared linked to parvovirus B19, influenza, CMV and Epstein-Barr virus. When HLA alleles, especially DR and DQ, strongly co-occurred, attributing TCR associations to individual alleles was difficult. CMV serostatus was the only immune exposure information available for the cohort. According to a later analysis, TCR association rates differed among HLA loci, with DRB1 alleles showing the most associated TCRs and HLA-C alleles showing the fewest. Cytomegalovirus status was reported to be diagnosed by the classifier with high specificity and sensitivity in both the original and validation cohorts. The presence/absence analyses assumed that sequencing depth was roughly uniform across donors, and that assumption may not be true. Specific HLA alleles were associated with roughly 16,000 TCR beta sequences at a false discovery rate of 0.05 in a later analysis. Most CMV-associated TCR beta chains appeared to be HLA-restricted in a later analysis, and the HLA associations seemed to be driven largely by CMV exposure. HLA typing was unavailable for some donors at each locus, so association tests used only the typed subset. The 87-base-pair reads could not distinguish some IMGT-functional V segments, including TRBV6-2 and TRBV6-3, so those segments were excluded. A cluster of highly shared sequence variants was judged likely to be a technical artifact of the sequencing pipeline. Because counts were too low, seventeen rarely observed V segments, including chromosome 9 orphons, were excluded from the earlier analysis of several hundred of the donors. Correlated functional status among segregating V segments might be attributable to linkage disequilibrium, but an unknown experimental factor could not be ruled out. A few of the identified cytomegalovirus-associated TCR beta chains were confirmed in vitro to be specific for cytomegalovirus antigens.

Spanning cysteine to phenylalanine, the CDR3 consists of 15 amino acids. Only the CDR3 DNA is retained, 45 bases long and in frame from the first base. Per the germline V gene, SGDLS is the CDR1 and YYNGEE is the CDR2. V was cut back by 0 bases and J by 3 bases, leaving a gap of 12 bases between them. The receptor library was made with the immunoSEQ multiplex PCR assay. For the multiplex PCR, a mixture combining 60 forward primers for TCR Vbeta segments and 13 reverse primers for TCR Jbeta segments was used. Amplification of the CDR3 region of rearranged TCR beta genes was performed with a multiplex PCR assay on genomic DNA. The amplified TCR beta libraries were sequenced on the Illumina HiSeq System as 87-base-pair reads. On the study's bioinformatics: In a later analysis, tens of millions of unique TCR beta chains were counted across the 650 to 750 repertoires, and about 10 million of these chains were shared by at least two donors. Raw reads were error-corrected and collapsed into unique sequences with a nearest-neighbor algorithm that merged closely related sequences to remove PCR and sequencing errors. CDR3 sequences were aligned to IMGT reference sequences to assign V, D and J gene segments. For a sequence to be retained, a match of at least six nucleotides to both a V gene segment and a J gene segment was required. A rearrangement was called productive if the CDR3 had no stop codons and remained in frame with V and J, and every other rearrangement was called non-productive. Following IMGT convention, CDR3 was defined as the stretch from the second conserved V-encoded cysteine to the conserved J-encoded phenylalanine. Sequences without an unambiguous match to a single V gene segment were excluded from the earlier analysis of approximately 560 of the donors. An earlier analysis of almost 600 of the donors classified V segments as functional when productive rearrangements were above 56.7% and as segregating when the standard deviation between donors was above 5%. To diagnose cytomegalovirus status from the catalog of TCR beta chain sequences, a statistical classification framework was built. In a later analysis, TCR nucleotide sequences were compared against IMGT/GENE-DB human TR gene sequences so that V and J genes could be assigned. In a later analysis, CDR3 sequences and most-parsimonious VDJ recombination scenarios were assigned using the TCRdist pipeline. In a later analysis, each TCR beta chain was defined by its CDR3 amino acid sequence together with its V-gene family, and reads lacking a unique V-gene family were excluded. To address suspected cross-contamination and a sequencing artifact, a later analysis removed approximately 590 highly shared, low-generation-probability nucleotide sequences. A later analysis calculated a clonal expansion index for each public chain from normalized within-repertoire ranks of inferred template counts. Generation probabilities in a later analysis came from a VDJ recombination model fitted to out-of-frame rearrangements, and those results were checked against IGoR. Hypergeometric tests were used in a later analysis to score TCR-TCR, TCR-HLA and TCR-CMV co-occurrence, with a repertoire-size bias correction applied to the TCR pairs. A later analysis estimated false discovery rates by permuting HLA or CMV assignments 20 times. A later analysis grouped co-occurring TCRs with DBSCAN, adding TCRdist sequence similarity when clustering within HLA-allele-positive subsets. Co-occurrence clustering excluded repertoires with fewer than 30,000 or more than 120,000 public chains, plus five with anomalous nucleotide sharing. Imported from immuneACCESS, the table was reduced by TCRdb to in-frame sequences with V and J called. These copies leave out some clones; in studies compared against another copy, an unresolved V gene accounts for under half, and the cause of the remainder is not known. V, J and clone size derive from that table, while D and trimming were established from the DNA sequence. The sample table lists roughly 230,000 clones, approximately 85% of them with a count of one. In total, the top ten clones hold around 0.22% of the sample.

The cohort consisted of 666 healthy bone marrow donors. Cohort members were all nominally healthy when sampled, although unrecorded immune exposures were likely present. The donor was CMV seronegative and belonged to the group of 350 to 400 seronegative cohort members. Every donor gave a peripheral blood sample, and the peripheral blood mononuclear cells from that sample were used for TCR beta sequencing. The Qiagen DNeasy Blood Extraction Kit was used to extract genomic DNA from the blood cell samples. Rearrangement joined TRBV9 to TRBJ1-2; a tentative D match to TRBD1 spans 5 bases. Sequenced sample: PBMCs. This TCR was recovered from a girl between 2 and 10 years old in good health and CMV-seronegative. The CDR3 in this case is CASSVEGREDYGYTF. At the DNA level, the sequence is TGTGCCAGCAGCGTAGAAGGCAGGGAGGACTATGGCTACACCTTC.